This paragraph covers one TCR beta chain sequence. In the source study's methods: Reference gene primer amplification in the assay estimated nucleated cell counts. Produced via immunoSEQ multiplex PCR; TCRdb's table is partial and in-frame only. V and J calls and clone size are given by that table; D and trimming were obtained from the DNA. Among over 85,000 clones listed, less than 85% were seen once. V was trimmed by 7 bases and J by 0 bases, leaving 15 bases between them. This CDR3 contains 15 residues. The germline CDR1 and CDR2 sequences are MDHEN and SYDVKM. The sample is drawn from a study of blood T cell repertoires in COVID-19.

This clonotype was sampled from an elderly woman with acute or convalescent COVID-19. The sequenced material came from peripheral blood. V and J are TRBV28 and TRBJ2-5; the D gene is possibly TRBD1 (5 bases). CDR3 protein: CASTTVAGYQETQYF. In DNA, the CDR3 is TGTGCCAGCACCACCGTCGCAGGGTACCAAGAGACCCAGTACTTC.